Shown below are 22 T cell receptor beta chains from a single sample sequenced in a study of shared clonotypes between healthy human individuals. Assay: immunoSEQ multiplex PCR; the TCRdb copy retains only in-frame clones and omits some. Of under 650,000 clones listed, 90% to 96% were seen once; the top ten hold 0.055% to 0.075%. The sequencing input was naive CD4+ T cells sorted from blood. Subset given: CD45RA+ positively selected. The receptors shown here come from a woman in her twenties or thirties in good health.

This chain uses TRBV19 with TRBJ1-2; D ambiguous. The CDR3 is 19 residues long. V was pared by 8 bases and J by 0 bases, with 28 bases between. Per the germline V gene, CDR1 is LNHDA and CDR2 is SQIVND (reference sequence). The chain's CDR3 is CASGKRNPQRRGTNYGYTF. DNA for the CDR3: TGTGCCAGTGGGAAACGAAATCCCCAACGCCGGGGAACTAACTATGGCTACACCTTC.

This rearrangement joins TRBV7-9 to TRBJ2-5; either TRBD1 or TRBD2 may supply D (6 bases each). This CDR3 has 16 residues. V lost 2 bases to trimming and J lost 5 bases, with 18 bases between them. Germline CDR1 is SEHNR and CDR2 is FQNEAQ (reference sequence). As DNA, the CDR3 is TGTGCCAGCAGCTTAATCTCGGGGGCCCGAAGGGAGACCCAGTACTTC. This encodes CASSLISGARRETQYF.

The chain is built from TRBV11-2 and TRBJ2-7; no firm D call. Looked up from germline, CDR1 is SGHAT and CDR2 is FQNNGV. This CDR3 contains 13 residues. Trimming took 2 bases from V and 6 from J, leaving 11 bases between them. In nucleotides, the CDR3 is TGTGCCAGCAGCTTAAACCAAGACGGCGAGCAGTACTTC. This codes for CASSLNQDGEQYF.

The chain has TRBV5-6 and TRBJ2-2; 9 bases align to TRBD2. Germline values: CDR1 SGHDT, CDR2 YYEEEE. The CDR3 is 16 residues long. V was pared by 3 bases and J by 5 bases, with 8 bases of the junction left unmatched. The CDR3 DNA is TGTGCCAGCAGCTCGACCGGGACTAGCCTTACCGGGGAGCTGTTTTTT. Translation: CASSSTGTSLTGELFF.

J is TRBJ1-3 and V is TRBV5-1, with D possibly matching TRBD1 (5 bases). Trimming left V 1 base short and J 1 base short, with 12 bases between. CDR1 is SGHRS and CDR2 is YFSETQ in the germline V gene. This CDR3 has 16 amino acids. DNA of the CDR3: TGCGCCAGCAGCTTGACTACAGGATTATCTGGAAACACCATATATTTT. Its protein is CASSLTTGLSGNTIYF.

The chain is built from TRBV6-6 and TRBJ1-2; a weak D match, TRBD1 (5 bases). This CDR3 region has 12 residues. In germline, CDR1 is MNHNY, CDR2 SVGAGI (reference sequence). V gave up 7 bases and J gave up 2 bases, with 8 bases separating them. CDR3 protein: CASKPGNYGYTF. The CDR3 coding sequence is TGTGCCAGCAAACCAGGGAACTATGGCTACACCTTC.

The chain joins TRBV5-6 to TRBJ2-3; tentative D call: TRBD2 (5 bases). CDR1 is SGHDT and CDR2 is YYEEEE in the germline V gene. The V gene lost 2 bases and the J gene lost 6 bases, with 22 bases spanning the gap. The CDR3 contains 17 residues. The CDR3 DNA is TGTGCCAGCAGCTTAGGACTTATAGCGCCTTTGAGGGATACGCAGTATTTT. This gives the protein CASSLGLIAPLRDTQYF.

This chain joins TRBV19 and TRBJ2-3; D tentatively fits TRBD1 or TRBD2 (5 bases each). The CDR3 is made up of 14 amino acids. CDR1 is LNHDA, CDR2 SQIVND, per germline (reference sequence). V lost 5 bases, J lost 4 bases, and 13 bases lay in between. CDR3 in amino acids: CASSSAPGPDTQYF. The CDR3 nucleotides are TGTGCCAGTAGTTCGGCCCCGGGACCAGATACGCAGTATTTT.

The chain links TRBV5-1 to TRBJ2-7; D is tentatively TRBD1 or TRBD2 (5 bases each). The CDR3 has 13 amino acids. Germline CDR1 and CDR2: SGHRS and YFSETQ. V was clipped by 0 bases and J by 7 bases, with 11 bases between them. The CDR3 is CASSLERDGEQYF. The CDR3 DNA is TGCGCCAGCAGCTTGGAACGGGACGGAGAGCAGTACTTC.

The V call is TRBV9, the J call TRBJ2-5; 10 nucleotides agree with TRBD2. With the DNA end fitting TRBJ2-7 better, the J assignment may be wrong. This CDR3 region has 17 residues. Germline-derived CDR1 and CDR2 are SGDLS and YYNGEE. The DNA for the CDR3 is TGTGCCAGCAGCCCTACGGAGCGGGAGGGGCTTCAGGGCGAGCAGTACTTC. This codes for CASSPTEREGLQGEQYF.

The CDR3 sequence: CASSLGGGGEQYF. The DNA of the CDR3 is TGTGCCAGCAGCTTAGGCGGGGGAGGCGAGCAGTACTTC. The chain combines TRBV11-3 with TRBJ2-7, with 7 bases fitting TRBD2. Trimming at V came to 1 base and at J to 6 bases, leaving 3 bases not matched to a gene. The CDR3 is 13 amino acids. From germline, CDR1 is SGHNT and CDR2 YENEEA.

The chain combines TRBV28 with TRBJ2-7; 10 bases map to TRBD2. The germline V gene encodes CDR1 MDHEN and CDR2 SYDVKM. Trimming cost V 2 bases and J 4 bases; bases outside gene matches: 8. The CDR3 is 16 residues long. CDR3: CASSLESSGSFYEQYF. CDR3 coding DNA: TGTGCCAGCAGTTTAGAGTCTAGCGGGAGCTTTTACGAGCAGTACTTC.

Only a few counts were recorded for this clone. V usage is TRBV30 and J usage is TRBJ2-3; D not certain. CDR3 length: 14 amino acids. CDR1 is GTSNPN, CDR2 SVGIG, per germline (reference sequence). With 4 bases removed from V and 4 bases from J, the gap between germline ends came to 15 bases. For the CDR3, the DNA is TGTGCCTGGAACGGACCTAGATGGGCAGATACGCAGTATTTT. As protein: CAWNGPRWADTQYF.

J is TRBJ2-7 and V is TRBV11-2, with no clear D. CDR3 size: 12 residues. Germline assignment: CDR1 SGHAT and CDR2 FQNNGV. Trimming removed 2 bases from V and 6 bases from J, with 8 bases in between. The CDR3 loop reads CASSLTGSEQYF. The CDR3 region has the DNA TGTGCCAGCAGCTTAACGGGTTCCGAGCAGTACTTC.

The chain joins TRBV7-9 to TRBJ2-7; D is perhaps TRBD2 (5 bases). Deletions cut 2 bases from V and 3 bases from J, with 14 bases between. The CDR3 sequence is 15 residues long. Germline CDR1 SEHNR, CDR2 FQNEAQ (reference sequence). CDR3 nucleotide sequence: TGTGCCAGCAGCTTACTGGCTAGCAGCCGCTACGAGCAGTACTTC. It codes for CASSLLASSRYEQYF.

This clone was detected once. The chain's CDR3 is CASNPEVATGELFF. In DNA, the CDR3 is TGTGCCAGCAACCCCGAAGTAGCCACCGGGGAGCTGTTTTTT. J is TRBJ2-2 and V is TRBV28; unclear D gene. This CDR3 has 14 amino acids. Germline V gene sequence: CDR1 MDHEN, CDR2 SYDVKM. Trimming removed 7 bases from V and 4 bases from J, with 13 bases in between.

This clone was counted once. V usage is TRBV25-1 and J usage is TRBJ1-1, with unresolved D. Looked up from germline, CDR1 is MGHDK and CDR2 is SYGVNS. Trimming removed 6 bases at V and 1 base at J, with 9 bases between. The CDR3 is made up of 13 amino acids. CDR3 nucleotide sequence: TGTGCCAGCAGAGTAGCCGGGAACACTGAAGCTTTCTTT. Its translation is CASRVAGNTEAFF.

CDR3 in amino acids: CASSLFRGHEQYF. DNA for the CDR3: TGTGCCAGCAGTTTATTTAGGGGCCACGAGCAGTACTTC. The chain couples TRBV28 to TRBJ2-7, with TRBD1 as a possible D gene (5 bases). V was clipped by 1 base and J by 5 bases, with 9 bases between them. The CDR3 runs to 13 residues. The germline V gene has CDR1 MDHEN and CDR2 SYDVKM.

V usage is TRBV11-2 and J usage is TRBJ2-7; 7 bases map to TRBD2. The CDR3 consists of 16 residues. CDR1 and CDR2 from the germline V gene are SGHAT and FQNNGV. J lost 5 bases, V lost 1 base, and 11 bases had no gene match. CDR3 region: CASSLVGTIRANEQYF. The CDR3 nucleotides read TGTGCCAGCAGCTTAGTGGGGACTATTCGGGCAAACGAGCAGTACTTC.

The chain links TRBV5-5 to TRBJ1-5, with TRBD1 matching 7 bases. Germline loops: CDR1 SGHKS, CDR2 YYEKEE (reference sequence). The CDR3 covers 16 residues. V trimming: 4 bases; J trimming: 2 bases; junction bases outside the gene matches: 9. CDR3 DNA: TGTGCCAGCAGCGGTTATACAGGGGATCGCAATCAGCCCCAGCATTTT. Amino acid sequence: CASSGYTGDRNQPQHF.

The chain couples TRBV19 to TRBJ2-4; TRBD1 aligns across 8 bases. V shed 5 bases, J shed 7 bases, and the junction held 7 bases outside the gene matches. This CDR3 contains 14 residues. Germline V gene lookup returns CDR1 LNHDA and CDR2 SQIVND (reference sequence). The DNA of the CDR3 is TGTGCCAGTAGTGCTTACGACAGGGGCAACATTCAGTACTTC. Translation: CASSAYDRGNIQYF.

This rearrangement joins TRBV5-1 to TRBJ2-7, with D perhaps matching TRBD1 or TRBD2 (5 bases each). The V and J ends lost 4 bases and 1 base respectively, with 15 bases between them. This CDR3 contains 15 residues. The germline V gene encodes CDR1 SGHRS and CDR2 YFSETQ. CDR3 in DNA: TGCGCCAGCAGCCCCCAGGGACGCCTATCCTACGAGCAGTACTTC. It encodes CASSPQGRLSYEQYF.